These 28 T cell receptor beta chains originate from one sample sequenced in a study of blood T cell repertoires in COVID-19. Clones were sequenced by immunoSEQ multiplex PCR, and TCRdb holds only the in-frame ones, with some missing. The sample holds about 240,000 clones, roughly 87% seen once. The sequenced sample consisted of peripheral blood. Every receptor here comes from a man between 60 and 75 years old who had recovered from COVID-19.

The V call is TRBV29-1, the J call TRBJ1-1; 7 bases match TRBD1. V trimming: 7 bases; J trimming: 4 bases; junction bases outside the gene matches: 9. CDR1 is SQVTM and CDR2 is ANQGSEA in the germline V gene. The length of the CDR3 is 13 residues. CDR3 region: CSGTTGMFTEAFF. CDR3 bases: TGCAGCGGGACGACAGGGATGTTCACTGAAGCTTTCTTT.

The gene calls are TRBV5-1 and TRBJ1-5; a possible D gene is TRBD1 (6 bases). Germline CDR1 is SGHRS and CDR2 is YFSETQ. Trimming removed 2 bases at V and 5 bases at J, with 14 bases between. The CDR3 sequence is 15 residues long. CDR3 amino acids: CASSLWGGADQPQHF. CDR3 nucleotide sequence: TGCGCCAGCAGCTTATGGGGGGGCGCCGATCAGCCCCAGCATTTT.

The chain couples TRBV5-1 to TRBJ2-3, with D perhaps TRBD1 (5 bases). This CDR3 is built from 15 residues. CDR1 and CDR2 (germline): SGHRS, YFSETQ. Trimming cost V 4 bases and J 3 bases, with 15 bases left between them. CDR3 sequence (DNA): TGCGCCAGCAGCGTCGACAGTGAAACTACAGATACGCAGTATTTT. It translates to CASSVDSETTDTQYF.

The chain employs TRBV2 and TRBJ1-6; D is unresolved. This CDR3 spans 16 amino acids. Trimming cost V 0 bases and J 8 bases, with 14 bases left between them. Germline V CDR1 and CDR2: SNHLY, FYNNEI. The CDR3 sequence is CASSEAFNRQYSPLHF. The CDR3 DNA reads as TGTGCCAGCAGTGAAGCCTTTAACAGACAATATTCACCCCTCCACTTT.

This clone was counted only a few times. This chain links TRBV6-5 with TRBJ1-3; 7 bases fit TRBD1. Trimming took 4 bases from V and 4 from J; bases not matched to a gene: 7. The CDR3 runs to 15 residues. Germline CDR1 is MNHEY and CDR2 is SVGAGI. CDR3 sequence reads: CASSSTRDSGNTIYF. The CDR3 DNA follows: TGTGCCAGCAGTTCGACCCGGGACAGCGGAAACACCATATATTTT.

The chain recombines TRBV12-3 or TRBV12-4 with TRBJ2-7; no firm D call. There are 12 residues in the CDR3. V lost 3 bases, J lost 4 bases, and 7 bases lay in between. The CDR3 loop reads CASSLATYEQYF. DNA for the CDR3: TGTGCCAGCAGTTTGGCGACATACGAGCAGTACTTC.

The chain has TRBV27 and TRBJ2-7; 7 positions agree with TRBD1. After removal of 1 base from V and 3 bases from J, the junction contained 0 bases not matched to a gene. This CDR3 contains 13 residues. Germline-derived CDR1 and CDR2 are MNHEY and SMNVEV (reference sequence). The CDR3 DNA is TGTGCCAGCAGTTTATGGACAGGCTACGAGCAGTACTTC. The encoded protein is CASSLWTGYEQYF.

The CDR3 bases are TGTGCCAGCAAGACAGCATTGAACACTGAAGCTTTCTTT. It encodes CASKTALNTEAFF. This chain joins TRBV6-5 and TRBJ1-1; the D gene is possibly TRBD1 (5 bases). V was pared by 7 bases and J by 0 bases, with 9 bases between. Germline CDR1 reads MNHEY; CDR2 reads SVGAGI. The CDR3 is 13 amino acids.

The chain employs TRBV5-1 and TRBJ2-3; 10 bases are shared with TRBD1. Unmatched junction bases numbered 4, after V lost 5 bases and J lost 4 bases. The CDR3 consists of 14 residues. CDR1 and CDR2 (germline): SGHRS, YFSETQ. The CDR3 loop reads CASRGDRGPDTQYF. DNA of the CDR3: TGCGCCAGCAGGGGGGACAGGGGCCCAGATACGCAGTATTTT.

This clone was seen only a few times. The rearrangement uses TRBV3-1 (or the pseudogene TRBV3-2) and TRBJ2-7, with TRBD2 as a possible D gene (6 bases). CDR1 LGHDT and CDR2 YNNKEL come from the germline V gene (reference sequence). This CDR3 has 14 residues. Trimming left V 3 bases short and J 2 bases short, with 11 bases between. This CDR3 is CASSHLGGAYEQYF. CDR3 in DNA: TGTGCCAGCAGCCACCTCGGGGGAGCCTACGAGCAGTACTTC.

The rearrangement links TRBV5-8 to TRBJ2-7, with 10 bases aligning to TRBD1. Trimming cost V 5 bases and J 6 bases; bases outside gene matches: 11. Germline CDR1 is SGHTS and CDR2 is YDEGEE. This CDR3 is 15 amino acids long. CDR3 bases: TGTGCCAGCAGTCCATCCGGGACAGGGGTACGCGAGCAGTACTTC. As protein: CASSPSGTGVREQYF.

CDR3 DNA: TGCGCCAGCAGCCAAGAAGGCGGGGGACAGGGTAAAAACACCATATATTTT. Amino acids: CASSQEGGGQGKNTIYF. The chain employs TRBV4-1 and TRBJ1-3; TRBD1 agrees at 9 bases. The V and J ends lost 0 bases and 6 bases, in that order; junction bases with no gene match: 9. Germline V lookup: CDR1 MGHRA, CDR2 YSYEKL. The CDR3 length is 17 residues.

The rearrangement links TRBV7-9 to TRBJ2-1, with D perhaps TRBD2 (6 bases). Germline assignment: CDR1 SEHNR and CDR2 FQNEAQ (reference sequence). The CDR3 consists of 16 residues. Trimming took 3 bases from V and 0 from J, leaving 12 bases between them. The CDR3 sequence: CASSFLGGSSYNEQFF. CDR3 sequence (DNA): TGTGCCAGCAGCTTTTTGGGGGGATCCTCCTACAATGAGCAGTTCTTC. Together with reference TRBV7-9 and TRBJ2-1, the CDR3 gives the full variable domain: DTGVSQNPRHKITKRGQNVTFRCDPISEHNRLYWYRQTLGQGPEFLTYFQNEAQLEKSRLLSDRFSAERPKGSFSTLEIQRTEQGDSAMYLCASSFLGGSSYNEQFFGPGTRLTVL.

This chain joins TRBV27 and TRBJ2-6; a possible D gene is TRBD1 (5 bases). Trimming stripped 6 bases from V and 0 bases from J, with 12 bases between. Per the germline V gene, CDR1 is MNHEY and CDR2 is SMNVEV (reference sequence). This CDR3 spans 16 amino acids. The CDR3 loop reads CASSLRQSSGANVLTF. The CDR3 coding sequence is TGTGCCAGCAGCCTACGACAGAGCTCTGGGGCCAACGTCCTGACTTTC.

The rearrangement links TRBV3-1 (or the pseudogene TRBV3-2) to TRBJ2-2; perhaps TRBD1 as D (6 bases). V was pared by 2 bases and J by 11 bases, with 12 bases between. Germline values: CDR1 LGHDT, CDR2 YNNKEL (reference sequence). This CDR3 spans 13 amino acids. DNA for the CDR3: TGTGCCAGCAGCCAATTAGGGACACGAGAGCTGTTTTTT. Its translation is CASSQLGTRELFF.

The chain employs TRBV5-1 and TRBJ2-3, with D possibly matching TRBD2 (6 bases). V shed 0 bases and J shed 1 base, with 9 bases lying between them. There are 15 residues in the CDR3. Germline values: CDR1 SGHRS, CDR2 YFSETQ. The chain's CDR3 is CASSLGLVRTDTQYF. CDR3 sequence (DNA): TGCGCCAGCAGCTTGGGACTAGTTCGCACAGATACGCAGTATTTT.

The CDR3 sequence is CASSLSGGGSTDTQYF. CDR3 nucleotides: TGTGCCAGCAGTTTATCCGGCGGGGGAAGCACAGATACGCAGTATTTT. The chain has TRBV27 and TRBJ2-3, with 7 bases aligning to TRBD2. Germline lookup yields CDR1 MNHEY and CDR2 SMNVEV (reference sequence). The CDR3 runs 16 residues. The V gene end was trimmed by 0 bases and the J gene end by 0 bases; junction bases not matched to a gene: 3.

The chain joins TRBV20-1 to TRBJ2-5, with TRBD2 matching over 8 bases. The germline V gene encodes CDR1 DFQATT and CDR2 SNEGSKA (reference sequence). The CDR3 spans 11 residues. With V trimmed by 7 bases and J by 5 bases, 3 bases remained unmatched. CDR3 in DNA: TGCAGTGGCATAGCGGGGGAGACCCAGTACTTC. It specifies CSGIAGETQYF.

V usage is TRBV6-5 and J usage is TRBJ2-4, with no clear D. Germline CDR1 MNHEY, CDR2 SVGAGI. With 0 bases removed from V and 8 bases from J, the gap between germline ends came to 14 bases. The CDR3 runs 15 residues. CDR3 in DNA: TGTGCCAGCAGTTACTCAAGCCTCTTGGGCGACATTCAGTACTTC. This encodes CASSYSSLLGDIQYF.

The rearrangement uses TRBV5-1 and TRBJ2-5; weak D call: TRBD1 (6 bases). Germline CDR1 is SGHRS and CDR2 is YFSETQ. With 3 bases removed from V and 1 base from J, the gap between germline ends came to 10 bases. The CDR3 loop spans 14 amino acids. The chain's CDR3 is CASSSGTSQETQYF. The CDR3 nucleotides are TGCGCCAGCAGCTCCGGGACATCCCAAGAGACCCAGTACTTC.

The V and J genes are TRBV7-8 and TRBJ1-5; 10 positions agree with TRBD1. CDR1 is SGHVS, CDR2 FQNEAQ, per germline. J lost 4 bases, V lost 1 base, and 1 base had no gene match. CDR3 length equals 15 residues. CDR3 residues: CASSLGTGGNQPQHF. In DNA, the CDR3 is TGTGCCAGCAGCTTAGGGACAGGGGGAAATCAGCCCCAGCATTTT.

This clone occurred a few times. The chain couples TRBV6-5 to TRBJ1-1, with a weak D call TRBD1 (5 bases). The CDR3 runs to 12 residues. Trimming left V 6 bases short and J 10 bases short, with 15 bases between. Germline V lookup: CDR1 MNHEY, CDR2 SVGAGI. Here the CDR3 DNA reads TGTGCCAGCAGCCCACAGGCCCCGGGAGCTTTCTTT. It is translated as CASSPQAPGAFF.

The table lists this clone with a count of one. V gene TRBV19 combines with J gene TRBJ1-5; TRBD1 matches at 7 bases. Germline lookup yields CDR1 LNHDA and CDR2 SQIVND (reference sequence). Trimming cost V 5 bases and J 5 bases; bases outside gene matches: 3. The CDR3 loop spans 13 amino acids. The CDR3 spells CASSLQGYQPQHF. CDR3 nucleotide sequence: TGTGCCAGTAGTTTACAGGGGTATCAGCCCCAGCATTTT.

The chain recombines TRBV6-5 with TRBJ1-4, with a possible D match to TRBD1 (5 bases). Germline loops: CDR1 MNHEY, CDR2 SVGAGI. This CDR3 has 14 residues. Trimming took 2 bases from V and 5 from J, leaving 9 bases between them. This CDR3 reads CASSYARGNEKLFF. As DNA, the CDR3 is TGTGCCAGCAGTTACGCAAGGGGAAATGAAAAACTGTTTTTT.

V is TRBV2 and J is TRBJ2-3; D may be TRBD2 (6 bases). Trimming left V 4 bases short and J 6 bases short, with 17 bases between. This CDR3 contains 15 residues. CDR1 and CDR2 from the germline V gene are SNHLY and FYNNEI. The CDR3 loop reads CASSGNGLAVDTQYF. The CDR3 bases are TGTGCCAGCAGTGGGAACGGGTTAGCGGTGGATACGCAGTATTTT.

This chain connects TRBV12-3 or TRBV12-4 to TRBJ1-1; the match to TRBD1 covers 8 bases. The CDR3 has 12 amino acids. V lost 5 bases to trimming and J lost 8 bases; unmatched junction nucleotides: 4. The CDR3 region has the DNA TGTGCCAGCAGTGTGGACAGGGCGGAAGCTTTCTTT. This gives the protein CASSVDRAEAFF.

This clone was counted once. The J gene is TRBJ2-5, the V gene TRBV5-6, with TRBD1 as a possible D gene (5 bases). This CDR3 contains 12 residues. The V end was cut by 3 bases, the J end by 5 bases, with 8 bases between. Germline assignment: CDR1 SGHDT and CDR2 YYEEEE. The CDR3 is CASSSPGETQYF. The CDR3 bases are TGTGCCAGCAGCTCCCCAGGGGAGACCCAGTACTTC.

A single count supports this clone. The chain is built from TRBV5-1 and TRBJ1-2; 7 positions agree with TRBD1. With V trimmed by 4 bases and J by 7 bases, 4 bases remained unmatched. Germline values: CDR1 SGHRS, CDR2 YFSETQ. This CDR3 comprises 12 residues. This chain's CDR3 is CASSVGTVGYTF. As DNA, the CDR3 is TGCGCCAGCAGCGTGGGGACAGTTGGCTACACCTTC.